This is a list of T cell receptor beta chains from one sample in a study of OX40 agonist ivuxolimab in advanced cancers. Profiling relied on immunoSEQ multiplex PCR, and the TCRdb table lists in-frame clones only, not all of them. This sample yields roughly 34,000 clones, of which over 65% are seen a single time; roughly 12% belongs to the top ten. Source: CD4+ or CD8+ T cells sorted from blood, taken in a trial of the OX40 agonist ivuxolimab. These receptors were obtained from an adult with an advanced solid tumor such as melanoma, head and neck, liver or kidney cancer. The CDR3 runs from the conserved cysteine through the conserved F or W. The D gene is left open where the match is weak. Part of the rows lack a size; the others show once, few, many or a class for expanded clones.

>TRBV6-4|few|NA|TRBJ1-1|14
CASSDDRTAAGAFF
TGTGCCAGCAGTGACGACCGTACAGCCGCGGGAGCTTTCTTT
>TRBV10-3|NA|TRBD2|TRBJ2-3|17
CAISDTMSGGGTDTQYF
TGTGCCATCAGTGACACGATGAGCGGGGGGGGAACAGATACGCAGTATTTT
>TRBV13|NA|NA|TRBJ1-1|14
CASSLGQEIAEAFF
TGTGCCAGCAGCTTAGGCCAGGAGATCGCTGAAGCTTTCTTT
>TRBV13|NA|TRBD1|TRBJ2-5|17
CASSTPGTVGFGETQYF
TGTGCCAGCAGCACGCCGGGGACAGTGGGATTTGGTGAGACCCAGTACTTC
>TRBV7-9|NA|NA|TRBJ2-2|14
CASSRFREGGELFF
TGTGCCAGCAGCCGGTTCAGGGAAGGCGGGGAGCTGTTTTTT
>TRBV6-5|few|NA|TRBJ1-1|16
CASSYKFGDYGTEAFF
TGTGCCAGCAGTTATAAATTCGGGGATTATGGAACTGAAGCTTTCTTT
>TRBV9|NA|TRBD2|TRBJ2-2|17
CASSNPSTGGITGELFF
TGTGCCAGCAGCAATCCTTCCACGGGAGGGATCACCGGGGAGCTGTTTTTT
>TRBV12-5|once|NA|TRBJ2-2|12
CASGPNTGELFF
TGTGCTAGTGGCCCGAACACCGGGGAGCTGTTTTTT
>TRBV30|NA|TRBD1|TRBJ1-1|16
CAWQSYPGQGSTEAFF
TGTGCCTGGCAATCCTATCCGGGACAGGGGAGCACTGAAGCTTTCTTT
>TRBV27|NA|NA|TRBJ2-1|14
CASSFEGRYNEQFF
TGTGCCAGCAGTTTTGAGGGACGGTACAATGAGCAGTTCTTC
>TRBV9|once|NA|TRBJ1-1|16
CASSVDSAALNTEAFF
TGTGCCAGCAGCGTAGACTCGGCAGCCCTGAACACTGAAGCTTTCTTT
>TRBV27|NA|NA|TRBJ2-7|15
CASKVTGTLSYEQYF
TGTGCCAGCAAGGTAACCGGGACACTGTCCTACGAGCAGTACTTC
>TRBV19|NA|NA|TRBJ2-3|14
CASSTREVADTQYF
TGTGCCAGTAGTACTAGGGAGGTGGCAGATACGCAGTATTTT
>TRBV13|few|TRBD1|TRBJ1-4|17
CASSLVGQGIVNEKLFF
TGTGCCAGCAGCTTAGTAGGACAGGGAATTGTGAATGAAAAACTGTTTTTT
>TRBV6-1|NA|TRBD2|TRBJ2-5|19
CASSEIYGTSGGVRETQYF
TGTGCCAGCAGTGAAATATATGGGACTAGCGGGGGGGTCCGGGAGACCCAGTACTTC
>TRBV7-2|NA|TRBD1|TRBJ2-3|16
CASSLLGQGPTDTQYF
TGTGCCAGCAGCTTATTGGGACAGGGCCCGACAGATACGCAGTATTTT
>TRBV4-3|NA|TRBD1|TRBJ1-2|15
CASSQEQGRFYGYTF
TGCGCCAGCAGCCAAGAACAGGGGAGATTCTATGGCTACACCTTC
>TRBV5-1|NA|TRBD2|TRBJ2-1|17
CASSPTLLAGARNEQFF
TGCGCCAGCAGCCCTACCCTCCTAGCGGGAGCCCGTAATGAGCAGTTCTTC
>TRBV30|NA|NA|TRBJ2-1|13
CAWSVPAGNEQFF
TGTGCCTGGAGTGTACCTGCGGGAAATGAGCAGTTCTTC
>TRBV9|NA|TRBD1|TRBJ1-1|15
CASSGSGTGYTEAFF
TGTGCCAGCAGCGGTTCCGGGACAGGGTACACTGAAGCTTTCTTT
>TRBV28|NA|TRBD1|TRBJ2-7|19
CASSLIYADRPYDSYEQYF
TGTGCCAGCAGTTTAATTTACGCGGACAGGCCCTATGACTCCTACGAGCAGTACTTC
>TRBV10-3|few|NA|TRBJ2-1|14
CAISESGPYNEQFF
TGTGCCATCAGTGAGTCCGGGCCTTACAATGAGCAGTTCTTC
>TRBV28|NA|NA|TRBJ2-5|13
CASSSILGETQYF
TGTGCCAGCAGTTCTATCCTAGGGGAGACCCAGTACTTC
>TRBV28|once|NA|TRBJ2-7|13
CASSQGHSPEQYF
TGTGCCAGCAGCCAGGGACACAGTCCCGAGCAGTACTTC
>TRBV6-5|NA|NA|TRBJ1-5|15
CASSPTMGGGQPQHF
TGTGCCAGCAGCCCTACTATGGGGGGAGGGCAGCCCCAGCATTTT
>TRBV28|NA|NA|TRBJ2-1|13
CASSRGGAVEQFF
TGTGCCAGCAGCCGAGGGGGGGCGGTTGAGCAGTTCTTC
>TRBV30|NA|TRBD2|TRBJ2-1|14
CAWSGAGGGNEQFF
TGTGCCTGGAGCGGAGCGGGGGGCGGCAATGAGCAGTTCTTC
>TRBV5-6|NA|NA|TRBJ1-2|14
CASSPPPGNYGYTF
TGTGCCAGCAGCCCCCCGCCTGGAAACTATGGCTACACCTTC
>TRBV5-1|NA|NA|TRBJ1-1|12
CASSLEGVGAFF
TGCGCCAGCAGCTTGGAGGGGGTTGGGGCTTTCTTT
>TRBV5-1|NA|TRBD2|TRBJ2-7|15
CASKLAGGQGYEQYF
TGCGCCAGCAAACTAGCGGGGGGGCAAGGCTACGAGCAGTACTTC
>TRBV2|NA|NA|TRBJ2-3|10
CASNSLPTLF
TGTGCCAGCAATAGCCTACCGACCCTATTT
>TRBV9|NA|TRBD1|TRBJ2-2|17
CASSVPGQGVHTGELFF
TGTGCCAGCAGCGTCCCGGGACAGGGGGTCCACACCGGGGAGCTGTTTTTT
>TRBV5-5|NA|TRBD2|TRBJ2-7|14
CASEGTSQGGEQYF
TGTGCCAGCGAGGGGACTAGCCAAGGGGGCGAGCAGTACTTC
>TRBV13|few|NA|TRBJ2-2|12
CASSLIVGELFF
TGTGCCAGCAGCTTAATCGTCGGGGAGCTGTTTTTT
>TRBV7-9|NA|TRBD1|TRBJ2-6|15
CATTGIEAGANVLTF
TGTGCCACGACAGGGATTGAGGCTGGGGCCAACGTCCTGACTTTC
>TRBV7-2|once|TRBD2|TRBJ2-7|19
CASALPRTDLSGGQHEQYF
TGTGCCAGCGCCTTACCCAGGACCGACTTATCGGGAGGTCAGCACGAGCAGTACTTC
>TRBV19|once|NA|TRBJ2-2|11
CASSPSGELFF
TGTGCCAGTAGCCCGTCCGGGGAGCTGTTTTTT
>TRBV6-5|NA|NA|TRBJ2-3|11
CASRRRDTQYF
TGTGCCAGCAGGAGGCGAGATACGCAGTATTTT
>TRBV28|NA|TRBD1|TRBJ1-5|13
CASTDRVVEPQHF
TGTGCCAGCACTGACAGGGTTGTGGAGCCCCAGCATTTT
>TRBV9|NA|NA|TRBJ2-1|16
CASTPQVSGTYNEQFF
TGTGCCAGCACCCCCCAGGTGTCCGGCACCTACAATGAGCAGTTCTTC
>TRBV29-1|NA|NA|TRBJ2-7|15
CSVEVVGPALYEQYF
TGCAGCGTTGAAGTTGTCGGGCCCGCACTCTACGAGCAGTACTTC
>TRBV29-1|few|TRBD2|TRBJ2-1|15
CSVEAPGTKRNEQFF
TGCAGCGTTGAAGCCCCCGGGACTAAACGCAATGAGCAGTTCTTC
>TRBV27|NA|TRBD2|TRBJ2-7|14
CASRYGSGNYEQYF
TGTGCCAGCCGATATGGGAGCGGGAACTACGAGCAGTACTTC
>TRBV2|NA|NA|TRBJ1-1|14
CASSGTEETTEAFF
TGTGCCAGCAGTGGGACAGAAGAAACCACTGAAGCTTTCTTT
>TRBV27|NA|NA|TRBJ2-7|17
CASSPLAGTARPYEQYF
TGTGCCAGCAGTCCCCTGGCCGGGACGGCCCGTCCTTACGAGCAGTACTTC
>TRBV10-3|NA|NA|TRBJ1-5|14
CAISESWSNQPQHF
TGTGCCATCAGTGAGTCATGGAGCAATCAGCCCCAGCATTTT
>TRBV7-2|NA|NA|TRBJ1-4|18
CASSLDHSSTLSNEKLFF
TGTGCCAGCAGCTTAGATCACAGCTCAACCCTATCTAATGAAAAACTGTTTTTT
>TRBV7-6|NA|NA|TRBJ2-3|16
CASSLASGGGTDTQYF
TGTGCCAGCAGCTTAGCGTCCGGGGGCGGCACAGATACGCAGTATTTT
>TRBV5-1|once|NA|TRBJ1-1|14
CASSLSSGFTEAFF
TGCGCCAGCAGCTTGTCATCGGGGTTCACTGAAGCTTTCTTT
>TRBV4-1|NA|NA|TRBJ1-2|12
CASSQDGFGYTF
TGCGCCAGCAGCCAAGATGGTTTTGGCTACACCTTC
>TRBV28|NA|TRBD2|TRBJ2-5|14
CASSYSGSAETQYF
TGTGCCAGCAGCTATAGCGGGAGTGCGGAGACCCAGTACTTC
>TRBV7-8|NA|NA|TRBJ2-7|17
CASSSPKEQLKPYEQYF
TGTGCCAGCAGCTCCCCCAAGGAACAGTTAAAACCCTACGAGCAGTACTTC
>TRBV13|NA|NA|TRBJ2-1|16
CASSSTFGGNYNEQFF
TGTGCCAGCAGCTCCACCTTTGGCGGGAACTACAATGAGCAGTTCTTC
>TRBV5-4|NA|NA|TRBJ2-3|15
CASSLPLSSTDTQYF
TGTGCCAGCAGCTTGCCTCTCTCTAGTACAGATACGCAGTATTTT
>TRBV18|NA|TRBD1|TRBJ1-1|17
CASSPIGTGYLNTEAFF
TGTGCCAGCTCACCAATTGGGACAGGCTACTTGAACACTGAAGCTTTCTTT
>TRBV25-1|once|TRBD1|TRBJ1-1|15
CASSSRTGGNTEAFF
TGTGCCAGCAGTTCCCGGACAGGGGGAAACACTGAAGCTTTCTTT
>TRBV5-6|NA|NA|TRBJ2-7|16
CASSLPDGAPAYEQYF
TGTGCCAGCAGCTTGCCTGATGGGGCTCCCGCCTACGAGCAGTACTTC
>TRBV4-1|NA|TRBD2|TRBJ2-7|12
CASSRGVYEQYF
TGCGCCAGCAGTCGGGGGGTCTACGAGCAGTACTTC
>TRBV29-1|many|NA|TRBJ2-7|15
CSVEKPIGLHYEQYF
TGCAGCGTTGAAAAGCCGATTGGACTCCACTACGAGCAGTACTTC